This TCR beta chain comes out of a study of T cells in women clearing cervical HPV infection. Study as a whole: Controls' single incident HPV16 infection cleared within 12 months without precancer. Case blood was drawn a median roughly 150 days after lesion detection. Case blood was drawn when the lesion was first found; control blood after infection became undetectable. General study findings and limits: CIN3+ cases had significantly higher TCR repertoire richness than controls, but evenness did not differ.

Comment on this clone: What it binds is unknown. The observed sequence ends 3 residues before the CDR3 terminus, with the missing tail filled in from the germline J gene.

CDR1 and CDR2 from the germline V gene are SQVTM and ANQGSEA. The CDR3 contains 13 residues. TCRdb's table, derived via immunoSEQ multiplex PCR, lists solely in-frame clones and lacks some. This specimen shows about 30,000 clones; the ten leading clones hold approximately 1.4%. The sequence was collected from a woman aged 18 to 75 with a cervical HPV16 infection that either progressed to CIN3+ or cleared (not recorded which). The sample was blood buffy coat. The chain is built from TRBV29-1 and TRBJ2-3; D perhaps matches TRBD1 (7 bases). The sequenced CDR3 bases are TGCAGCGTTCAAACTCTCAGGGGGGAGACG. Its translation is CSVQTLRGET. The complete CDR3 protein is CSVQTLRGETQYF.